The TCR beta chain described here comes from a study of blood T cells in healthy people across ages. General observations from the study: Estimates drawn from one million T cells were deemed to understate diversity. Naive CD4+ cells and diversity were both higher in long-lived donors than in aged donors.

As for this clonotype: Its antigen is still unknown.

The use of a sample-barcoded 5' primer and a J-beta primer mix characterized a second PCR of 7 to 11 cycles. MiXCR, applied by TCRdb to the 5' RACE reads, yields one record per CDR3 protein. The sample comprises around 820,000 distinct CDR3 sequences, 20% to 25% of which are singletons, and under 4.5% rests with the top ten. The CDR3 sequence is 13 residues long. Germline V gene lookup returns CDR1 GTSNPN and CDR2 SVGIG (reference sequence). This sample also belongs to another study, concerning T cells of mothers and their children. That study reports: Overlap in related mother-child pairs always slightly exceeded unrelated pairs, never significantly.

Sequenced: blood. The sequence came from a boy aged 5-17 years in good health. The genes are TRBV30 and TRBJ2-7, with D perhaps TRBD2 (6 bases). The DNA end is a closer match to TRBJ2-1, so the J assignment may be wrong. CDR3 protein: CAWAGGDYNEQFF. The CDR3 nucleotides read TGTGCCTGGGCCGGCGGGGACTACAATGAGCAGTTCTTC.